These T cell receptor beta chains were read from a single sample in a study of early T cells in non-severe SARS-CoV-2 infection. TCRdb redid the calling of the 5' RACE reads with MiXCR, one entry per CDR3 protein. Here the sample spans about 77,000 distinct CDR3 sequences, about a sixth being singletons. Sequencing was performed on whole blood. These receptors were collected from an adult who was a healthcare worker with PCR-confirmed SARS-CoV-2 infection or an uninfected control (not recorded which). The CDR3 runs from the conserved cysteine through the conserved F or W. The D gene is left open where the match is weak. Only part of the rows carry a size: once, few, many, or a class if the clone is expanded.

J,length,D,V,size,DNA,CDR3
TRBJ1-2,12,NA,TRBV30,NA,TGTGCCTGGAGCCAACAAGGGGCTGGCTACACCTTC,CAWSQQGAGYTF
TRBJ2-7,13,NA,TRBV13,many,TGTGCCAGCAGCTTAGCGGTCGCCTACGAGCAGTACTTC,CASSLAVAYEQYF
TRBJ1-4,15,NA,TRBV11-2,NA,TGTGCCAGCAGTTCTAGACGGTCAACTAATGAAAAACTGTTTTTT,CASSSRRSTNEKLFF
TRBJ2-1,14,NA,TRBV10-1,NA,TGCGCCAGCAGTGACCCGGGAGTAGGCAATGAGCAGTTCTTC,CASSDPGVGNEQFF
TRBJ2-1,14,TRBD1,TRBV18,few,TGTGCCAGCTCACCTGCAGGGGGCATCAATGAGCAGTTCTTC,CASSPAGGINEQFF
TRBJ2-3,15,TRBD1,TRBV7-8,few,TGTGCCAGCAGCTTATCCCCCACAGGGGCCCATACGCAGTATTTT,CASSLSPTGAHTQYF
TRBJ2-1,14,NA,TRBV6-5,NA,TGTGCCAGCAGCCGGACGCCTCCAGGGAATGAGCAGTTCTTC,CASSRTPPGNEQFF
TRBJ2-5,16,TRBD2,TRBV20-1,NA,TGCAGTGCGGGGATGCCGACTAGCGGGGGCCAAGAGACCCAGTACTTC,CSAGMPTSGGQETQYF
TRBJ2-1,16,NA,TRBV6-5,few,TGTGCCAGCAGTTACTCGAAATTAGGGACCTACAATGAGCAGTTCTTC,CASSYSKLGTYNEQFF
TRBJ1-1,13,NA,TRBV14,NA,TGTGCCAGCAGCCCCCGACTGAACACTGAAGCTTTCTTT,CASSPRLNTEAFF
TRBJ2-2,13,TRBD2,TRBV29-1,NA,TGCAGCGTGCGCGGGAGCGACACCGGGGAGCTGTTTTTT,CSVRGSDTGELFF
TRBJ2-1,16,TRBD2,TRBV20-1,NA,TGCAGTGCTAGAGAGGCCCAGCGGGGGCCCTACAATGAGCAGTTCTTC,CSAREAQRGPYNEQFF
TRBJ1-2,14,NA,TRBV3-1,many,TGTGCCAGCAGCCGTGGGTCCTTCTCGAGGGGCTACACCTTC,CASSRGSFSRGYTF
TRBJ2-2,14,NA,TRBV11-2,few,TGTGCCAGCAGCTTAACGTTAGGGCGCGGGGAGCTGTTTTTT,CASSLTLGRGELFF
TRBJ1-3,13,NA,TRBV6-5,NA,TGTGCCAGCGGAAAAATCTCTGGAAACACCATATATTTT,CASGKISGNTIYF